What follows are 30 T cell receptor beta chains derived from one specimen sequenced in a study of OX40 agonist ivuxolimab in advanced cancers. This table comes from immunoSEQ multiplex PCR, and its TCRdb copy is limited to in-frame clones, with some not included. The data contain fewer than 70,000 clones, approximately 89% of them singletons. The sample was CD4+ or CD8+ T cells sorted from blood, taken in a trial of the OX40 agonist ivuxolimab. The source is an adult with an advanced solid tumor such as melanoma, head and neck, liver or kidney cancer.

V gene TRBV10-1 combines with J gene TRBJ2-1; D perhaps matches TRBD2 (5 bases). The CDR3 sequence is 14 residues long. Trimming stripped 8 bases from V and 6 bases from J, with 17 bases between. Per the germline V gene, CDR1 is WNHNN and CDR2 is SYGVQD (reference sequence). The chain's CDR3 is CASGSTLGINEQFF. The CDR3 nucleotides read TGCGCCAGCGGATCGACTCTCGGGATCAATGAGCAGTTCTTC.

This clone was observed a few times. The J gene is TRBJ2-7, the V gene TRBV11-3, with a weak D call TRBD2 (6 bases). This CDR3 spans 16 amino acids. Per the germline V gene, CDR1 is SGHNT and CDR2 is YENEEA. Trimming pared 1 base from V and 0 bases from J, leaving 13 bases between. CDR3 region: CASSLGRGPGSYEQYF. The CDR3 DNA follows: TGTGCCAGCAGCTTAGGGAGGGGACCGGGCTCCTACGAGCAGTACTTC.

V is TRBV5-1 and J is TRBJ1-2, with D possibly TRBD1 on 6 matching bases. Germline-derived CDR1 and CDR2 are SGHRS and YFSETQ. V gave up 6 bases and J gave up 8 bases, with 20 bases separating them. The CDR3 sequence is 14 residues long. CDR3 nucleotides: TGCGCCAGCAACCTCGGGACAACCTTAGACGGCTACACCTTC. This translates into CASNLGTTLDGYTF.

This clone has just one count. The gene calls are TRBV6-6 and TRBJ1-2, with 8 bases identical to TRBD1. The V gene end was trimmed by 1 base and the J gene end by 4 bases; junction bases not matched to a gene: 5. Germline assignment: CDR1 MNHNY and CDR2 SVGAGI (reference sequence). This CDR3 is built from 15 residues. CDR3 sequence (DNA): TGTGCCAGCAGTTACTTTGGACAGGGTCTCTATGGCTACACCTTC. As protein: CASSYFGQGLYGYTF.

The rearrangement links TRBV11-2 to TRBJ2-3; 8 bases match TRBD1. Germline V CDR1 and CDR2: SGHAT, FQNNGV. The length of the CDR3 is 16 residues. V shed 4 bases, J shed 2 bases, and the junction held 8 bases outside the gene matches. The CDR3 nucleotides are TGTGCCAGCAGCTCCCACAGGGGGATCGACACAGATACGCAGTATTTT. Translating gives CASSSHRGIDTDTQYF.

The V and J genes are TRBV10-3 and TRBJ2-7, with 7 bases matching TRBD2. The CDR3 length is 14 residues. With V trimmed by 0 bases and J by 4 bases, 3 bases remained unmatched. The germline CDR1 and CDR2 sequences are ENHRY and SYGVKD. This CDR3 is CAISESNGGYEQYF. CDR3 bases: TGTGCCATCAGTGAGTCTAACGGGGGGTACGAGCAGTACTTC.

V is TRBV7-6 and J is TRBJ1-3; TRBD1 matches 7 bases. CDR3 length: 16 residues. The V segment lost 1 base and the J segment 3 bases; nucleotides outside the gene matches: 6. Per germline, CDR1 SGHVS and CDR2 FNYEAQ. CDR3: CASSLEDRPGGNTIYF. CDR3 nucleotides: TGTGCCAGCAGCTTAGAGGACAGGCCTGGTGGAAACACCATATATTTT. The full variable domain, its missing parts supplied by reference TRBV7-6 and TRBJ1-3, is GAGVSQSPRYKVTKRGQDVALRCDPISGHVSLYWYRQALGQGPEFLTYFNYEAQQDKSGLPNDRFSAERPEGSISTLTIQRTEQRDSAMYRCASSLEDRPGGNTIYFGEGSWLTVV.

This rearrangement joins TRBV27 to TRBJ2-3, with 9 bases fitting TRBD2. The germline gives CDR1 MNHEY, CDR2 SMNVEV (reference sequence). The CDR3 totals 15 residues. V trimming: 5 bases; J trimming: 4 bases; junction bases outside the gene matches: 7. CDR3 residues: CASSPGTSRSDTQYF. CDR3 nucleotide sequence: TGTGCCAGCAGTCCGGGGACTAGCAGATCAGATACGCAGTATTTT.

This sequence joins TRBV9 and TRBJ2-7; TRBD2 is a possible D gene (5 bases). CDR1 and CDR2 (germline): SGDLS, YYNGEE. Trimming took 4 bases from V and 3 from J, leaving 11 bases between them. The CDR3 runs to 13 residues. The DNA for the CDR3 is TGTGCCAGCAGCCCACCCGCGGGCTACGAGCAGTACTTC. Its protein product is CASSPPAGYEQYF.

The chain uses TRBV19 and TRBJ2-7; D is unresolved. The CDR3 is 13 residues long. V was shortened by 5 bases and J by 2 bases, with 10 bases between the two germline ends. The germline CDR1 and CDR2 sequences are LNHDA and SQIVND (reference sequence). CDR3 region: CASSEEITYEQYF. The CDR3 DNA reads TGTGCCAGTAGTGAGGAGATAACCTACGAGCAGTACTTC.

The chain couples TRBV9 to TRBJ2-1; TRBD2 matches 13 bases. The CDR3 consists of 14 residues. CDR1 SGDLS and CDR2 YYNGEE come from the germline V gene. The junction had 3 bases not matched to a gene; V was cut back by 3 bases and J by 9 bases. The CDR3 bases are TGTGCCAGCAGCGAGGGACTAGCGGGAACTGAGCAGTTCTTC. Translation gives CASSEGLAGTEQFF.

The chain carries TRBV27 and TRBJ2-7; weak D call: TRBD2 (6 bases). The ends were cut back, 0 bases at V and 2 bases at J, with 11 bases in the middle. Germline V gene sequence: CDR1 MNHEY, CDR2 SMNVEV (reference sequence). There are 15 residues in the CDR3. The CDR3 DNA is TGTGCCAGCAGTTTATCTAGCGGTTCTGCCTACGAGCAGTACTTC. Its protein product is CASSLSSGSAYEQYF.

The chain combines TRBV11-3 with TRBJ2-2; 8 bases are a match to TRBD1. Germline CDR1 is SGHNT and CDR2 is YENEEA. The V and J ends lost 4 bases and 3 bases, in that order; junction bases with no gene match: 13. This CDR3 contains 18 residues. The CDR3 nucleotides read TGTGCCAGCAGCTCCTACCTACAGGGGGATGCGGACACCGGGGAGCTGTTTTTT. Translated: CASSSYLQGDADTGELFF.

This rearrangement joins TRBV4-3 to TRBJ1-2, with 11 bases fitting TRBD1. V was clipped by 4 bases and J by 8 bases; unmatched bases: 6. Germline assignment: CDR1 LGHNA and CDR2 YSLEER. There are 14 residues in the CDR3. CDR3 coding DNA: TGCGCCAGCAGCCCAGGGACAGGGGGACTGGGCTACACCTTC. Its translation is CASSPGTGGLGYTF.

V gene TRBV11-2 combines with J gene TRBJ2-1; D is possibly TRBD1 or TRBD2 (5 bases each). The CDR3 is 13 amino acids. CDR1 SGHAT and CDR2 FQNNGV come from the germline V gene. Trimming removed 1 base from V and 9 bases from J, with 10 bases in between. The CDR3 coding sequence is TGTGCCAGCAGCTTAGTGAGGGGCGGTGAGCAGTTCTTC. Protein: CASSLVRGGEQFF.

V usage is TRBV6-5 and J usage is TRBJ2-1; 7 bases line up with TRBD2. With V trimmed by 2 bases and J by 3 bases, 4 bases remained unmatched. This CDR3 has 15 amino acids. Per germline, CDR1 MNHEY and CDR2 SVGAGI. The CDR3 sequence: CASSYSSSGYNEQFF. Written as DNA, the CDR3 is TGTGCCAGCAGTTACAGTTCTAGCGGCTACAATGAGCAGTTCTTC.

The chain carries TRBV28 and TRBJ2-1; 7 bases align to TRBD2. The CDR3 covers 14 residues. Germline CDR1 reads MDHEN; CDR2 reads SYDVKM. J lost 6 bases, V lost 3 bases, and 5 bases had no gene match. In DNA form, the CDR3 reads TGTGCCAGCAGTTTTCGCCTAGCGGCCAATGAGCAGTTCTTC. The encoded protein is CASSFRLAANEQFF.

V and J are TRBV6-1 and TRBJ2-7, with D possibly matching TRBD1 (6 bases). Germline loops: CDR1 MNHNS, CDR2 SASEGT. CDR3 size: 14 residues. Trimming pared 6 bases from V and 0 bases from J, leaving 12 bases between. CDR3 nucleotides: TGTGCCAGCAGCGGAATGGACAGCTCCTACGAGCAGTACTTC. Its protein product is CASSGMDSSYEQYF.

The V gene is TRBV5-4, the J gene TRBJ2-7; D might be TRBD2 (6 bases). V lost 4 bases, J lost 3 bases, and 14 bases lay in between. The CDR3 contains 14 residues. Germline lookup yields CDR1 SGHNT and CDR2 YYREEE (reference sequence). CDR3 bases: TGTGCCAGCAGCCCTGGGGTTAGCGGCTACGAGCAGTACTTC. It is translated as CASSPGVSGYEQYF.

The rearrangement links TRBV18 to TRBJ1-1, with D perhaps matching TRBD1 (5 bases). This CDR3 is built from 14 residues. From germline, CDR1 is KGHSH and CDR2 LQKENI. V was cut by 3 bases and J by 8 bases, with 16 bases left in between. The CDR3 region is CASSPLPRESEAFF. CDR3 coding DNA: TGTGCCAGCTCACCGTTGCCCAGGGAGAGCGAAGCTTTCTTT.

This chain joins TRBV27 and TRBJ2-1; tentative D call: TRBD2 (5 bases). The CDR3 contains 13 residues. Trimming removed 5 bases at V and 7 bases at J, with 12 bases between. Looked up from germline, CDR1 is MNHEY and CDR2 is SMNVEV (reference sequence). The CDR3 nucleotides read TGTGCCAGCAGTCACTCGCCGGGGAATGAGCAGTTCTTC. As protein: CASSHSPGNEQFF.

This clone was seen just once. The V call is TRBV5-4, the J call TRBJ2-1, with 12 bases fitting TRBD2. The CDR3 has 16 residues. Germline trimming cut 0 bases from V and 5 bases from J; bases unmatched to any gene: 3. Germline CDR1 and CDR2: SGHNT and YYREEE (reference sequence). The CDR3 spells CASSLGLAGANNEQFF. CDR3 bases: TGTGCCAGCAGCTTGGGACTAGCGGGAGCGAACAATGAGCAGTTCTTC. The full variable domain, completed using reference TRBV5-4 and TRBJ2-1, is ETGVTQSPTHLIKTRGQQVTLRCSSQSGHNTVSWYQQALGQGPQFIFQYYREEENGRGNFPPRFSGLQFPNYSSELNVNALELDDSALYLCASSLGLAGANNEQFFGPGTRLTVL.

This chain joins TRBV11-3 and TRBJ2-3; D may be TRBD2 (5 bases). V was trimmed by 3 bases and J by 3 bases, leaving 13 bases between them. Per germline, CDR1 SGHNT and CDR2 YENEEA. This CDR3 has 15 residues. The CDR3 here is CASSFMDWITDTQYF. The CDR3 DNA reads as TGTGCCAGCAGCTTCATGGACTGGATTACAGATACGCAGTATTTT. Full variable domain (rest looked up from reference TRBV11-3 and TRBJ2-3): EAGVVQSPRYKIIEKKQPVAFWCNPISGHNTLYWYLQNLGQGPELLIRYENEEAVDDSQLPKDRFSAERLKGVDSTLKIQPAELGDSAVYLCASSFMDWITDTQYFGPGTRLTVL.

The chain employs TRBV5-4 and TRBJ2-6; TRBD2 is a possible D gene (5 bases). Trimming removed 4 bases at V and 0 bases at J, with 11 bases between. CDR3 length: 16 amino acids. Per the germline V gene, CDR1 is SGHNT and CDR2 is YYREEE (reference sequence). The CDR3 DNA sequence: TGTGCCAGCAGCCAAGATACTAGCTCTGGGGCCAACGTCCTGACTTTC. Translating gives CASSQDTSSGANVLTF.

This chain connects TRBV19 to TRBJ1-5, with 8 bases identical to TRBD1. Germline loops: CDR1 LNHDA, CDR2 SQIVND (reference sequence). The trim removed 6 bases at V and 1 base at J, leaving 8 bases unmatched. CDR3 size: 16 residues. The CDR3 here is CASRKGQGKSNQPQHF. The CDR3 bases are TGTGCCAGTAGAAAAGGACAGGGCAAGAGCAATCAGCCCCAGCATTTT.

The chain links TRBV7-9 to TRBJ2-1; D ambiguous. Germline values: CDR1 SEHNR, CDR2 FQNEAQ (reference sequence). V was pared by 6 bases and J by 8 bases, with 14 bases between. The CDR3 spans 13 residues. As DNA, the CDR3 is TGTGCCAGCAGTAGACCAAACGTCGATGAGCAGTTCTTC. Residues: CASSRPNVDEQFF.

The chain couples TRBV7-2 to TRBJ2-7, with D possibly being TRBD1 or TRBD2 (5 bases each). V gave up 5 bases and J gave up 7 bases, with 24 bases separating them. In germline, CDR1 is SGHTA, CDR2 FQGNSA. This CDR3 region has 16 residues. DNA of the CDR3: TGTGCCAGCAGCCGGGGCGGTTGGCTCGCTGGGGGAGAGCAGTACTTC. Residues: CASSRGGWLAGGEQYF.

V usage is TRBV7-8 and J usage is TRBJ2-3, with D tentatively TRBD2 (5 bases). V was shortened by 5 bases and J by 1 base, with 10 bases between the two germline ends. The CDR3 is 14 residues long. From germline, CDR1 is SGHVS and CDR2 FQNEAQ. The chain's CDR3 is CASSRLGGTDTQYF. Here the CDR3 DNA reads TGTGCCAGCAGCCGGCTCGGGGGCACAGATACGCAGTATTTT.

The chain combines TRBV11-1 with TRBJ2-7, with D possibly TRBD1 on 6 matching bases. The V end was cut by 7 bases, the J end by 0 bases, with 16 bases between. The CDR3 runs 15 residues. The germline V gene encodes CDR1 SGHAT and CDR2 FQDESV (reference sequence). Here the CDR3 reads CASTSTDSSSYEQYF. The CDR3 DNA reads TGTGCCAGCACCTCAACGGACAGTAGCTCCTACGAGCAGTACTTC.

V usage is TRBV2 and J usage is TRBJ2-1, with 15 bases that match TRBD2. The germline V gene has CDR1 SNHLY and CDR2 FYNNEI. The V and J ends lost 5 bases and 0 bases, in that order; junction bases with no gene match: 8. The CDR3 consists of 19 residues. The CDR3 DNA follows: TGTGCCAGCAGTCGAGGACTAGCGGGAGGGGGTAGCTCCTACAATGAGCAGTTCTTC. This encodes CASSRGLAGGGSSYNEQFF.